The clone carrying this T cell receptor beta chain has at least ten counts. The sample originates from a study of T cells in Graves' hyperthyroidism and ophthalmopathy. Authors of the study amplified TCR beta CDR3 regions from RNA transcripts. The HTBI primer set was used in a first-round RT-PCR of the TCR CDR3. A single record per CDR3 protein comes from TCRdb applying MiXCR to the multiplex PCR reads. There are roughly 640,000 distinct CDR3 sequences in the sample; roughly 15% occur only once, and more than 3% lies in the top ten. CDR1 is SGHAT and CDR2 is FQNNGV in the germline V gene. V was clipped by 0 bases and J by 0 bases, with 6 bases between them. This CDR3 spans 15 amino acids.

The receptor's source is a woman in her 40s with Graves' ophthalmopathy. The genes are TRBV11-2 and TRBJ2-1, with D hard to call. The sample was blood. The chain's CDR3 is CASSLDHSSYNEQFF. CDR3 sequence (DNA): TGTGCCAGCAGCTTAGATCATAGCTCCTACAATGAGCAGTTCTTC.